The sequence of this T cell receptor (beta chain) was determined in a study of shared clonotypes between healthy human individuals. Details on this clone: At one end the junction does not follow the germline gene, possibly because of a read error.

The CDR3 runs 13 residues. Germline V gene lookup returns CDR1 SGHDN and CDR2 FVKESK. TCRdb keeps only in-frame clones here, not all; method: immunoSEQ multiplex PCR. There are about 480,000 clones in the sample; over 75% occur only once, and around an eighth lies in the top ten. Source material: PBMCs. This chain connects TRBV14 to TRBJ1-3; D not certain. The sequence was collected from a woman aged 40-49 years in good health. Some clones in this sample may be carry-over from other donors' samples. For the CDR3, the DNA is TGTGCCAGCAGCCAATTTTCTGTAAACACCATATATTTT. Amino acids: CASSQFSVNTIYF.